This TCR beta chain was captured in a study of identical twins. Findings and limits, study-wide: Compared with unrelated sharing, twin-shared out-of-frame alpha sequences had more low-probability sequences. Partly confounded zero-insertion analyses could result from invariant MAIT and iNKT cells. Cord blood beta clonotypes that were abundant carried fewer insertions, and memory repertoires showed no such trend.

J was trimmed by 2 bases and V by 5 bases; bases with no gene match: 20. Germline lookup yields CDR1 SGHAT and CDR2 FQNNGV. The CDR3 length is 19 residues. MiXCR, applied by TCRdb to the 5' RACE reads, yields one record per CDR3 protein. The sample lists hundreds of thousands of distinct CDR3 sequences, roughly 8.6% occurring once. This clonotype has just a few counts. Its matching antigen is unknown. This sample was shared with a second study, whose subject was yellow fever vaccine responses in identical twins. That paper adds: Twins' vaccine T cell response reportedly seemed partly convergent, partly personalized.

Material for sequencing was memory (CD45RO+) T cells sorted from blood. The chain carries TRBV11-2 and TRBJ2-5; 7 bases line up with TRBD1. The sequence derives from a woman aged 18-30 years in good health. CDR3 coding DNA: TGTGCCAGCAGCCTGAGAGTTACAGGGGATCGGCCCCGACAAGAGACCCAGTACTTC. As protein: CASSLRVTGDRPRQETQYF.